This T cell receptor beta chain was recorded in a study of cytomegalovirus exposure and HLA in healthy donors. Everyone who donated was a healthy bone marrow donor. V lost 6 bases, J lost 9 bases, and 10 bases stayed unmatched. The CDR3 loop spans 13 amino acids. Per germline, CDR1 SNHLY and CDR2 FYNNEI. Broader study findings: Earlier analysis yielded a pattern in which most TCR beta V segments were productive about 90% or about 30% of the time.

As regards this clone: What it binds is unknown.

Primers for the PCR totalled 60 Vbeta and 13 Jbeta. Only in-frame clones appear in the TCRdb table, and some are missing; sequencing was by immunoSEQ multiplex PCR. The table records more than 100,000 clones, over 70% of them present only once. This sequence was found in a woman aged 18 to 35 in good health and CMV-seronegative. The V gene is TRBV2, the J gene TRBJ1-2; TRBD1 agrees at 7 bases. Sequenced input: PBMCs. This chain's CDR3 is CASRAQGIRSYTF. In nucleotides, the CDR3 is TGTGCCAGCAGAGCACAGGGGATAAGGAGCTACACCTTC. The entire variable domain, with the rest obtained from reference TRBV2 and TRBJ1-2, is as follows: EPEVTQTPSHQVTQMGQEVILRCVPISNHLYFYWYRQILGQKVEFLVSFYNNEISEKSEIFDDQFSVERPDGSNFTLKIRSTKLEDSAMYFCASRAQGIRSYTFGSGTRLTVV.